Below, 14 T cell receptor beta chains from the same sample are listed, as sequenced in a study of blood T cell repertoires in COVID-19. Clones were sequenced by immunoSEQ multiplex PCR, and TCRdb holds only the in-frame ones, with some missing. Of over 75,000 clones in the sample, about 80% are singletons; the top ten hold around 9.3%. Input material: peripheral blood. The receptors were gathered from a man between 65 and 80 years old with acute or convalescent COVID-19.

The chain is built from TRBV6-2 or TRBV6-3 and TRBJ1-5; 7 positions match TRBD1. The CDR3 has 13 residues. V lost 2 bases and J lost 9; bases outside the gene matches: 4. Germline V gives CDR1 MNHEY, CDR2 SVGEGT. The CDR3 spells CASSYRRDRPQHF. The CDR3 coding sequence is TGTGCCAGCAGTTACAGACGGGACAGGCCCCAGCATTTT.

V and J are TRBV7-3 and TRBJ2-1, with no clear D. The CDR3 is made up of 13 amino acids. V was pared by 0 bases and J by 7 bases, with 7 bases between. Germline V gene sequence: CDR1 SGHTA, CDR2 FQGTGA. CDR3 nucleotides: TGTGCCAGCAGCTTAACGAACCGGAATGAGCAGTTCTTC. It is translated as CASSLTNRNEQFF.

This chain joins TRBV6-2 or TRBV6-3 and TRBJ2-7, with D possibly being TRBD1 (6 bases). Trimming stripped 0 bases from V and 3 bases from J, with 12 bases between. This CDR3 is built from 15 residues. CDR1 and CDR2 from the germline V gene are MNHEY and SVGEGT. Here the CDR3 DNA reads TGTGCCAGCAGTTACTCGGGACAAAAAATCTACGAGCAGTACTTC. This encodes CASSYSGQKIYEQYF.

This clone was found once. The chain links TRBV20-1 to TRBJ1-4, with D possibly TRBD1 on 6 matching bases. This CDR3 contains 14 residues. CDR1 is DFQATT, CDR2 SNEGSKA, per germline (reference sequence). V lost 3 bases, J lost 5 bases, and 13 bases lay in between. The CDR3 nucleotides read TGCAGTGCTAGTGGGGGCAGCCAAAATGAAAAACTGTTTTTT. The encoded protein is CSASGGSQNEKLFF.

This clone came up once. This chain joins TRBV5-4 and TRBJ1-1, with D tentatively TRBD1 (5 bases). The CDR3 covers 13 residues. Germline V gene sequence: CDR1 SGHNT, CDR2 YYREEE (reference sequence). Trimming took off 5 bases at V and 6 bases at J, with 14 bases between the two ends. In DNA, the CDR3 is TGTGCCAGCAGATTCGGGGGTTCGGCTGAAGCTTTCTTT. Its translation: CASRFGGSAEAFF.

This clone was seen once. The chain employs TRBV27 and TRBJ2-6, with a tentative D call TRBD2 (5 bases). Germline V gene data show CDR1 as MNHEY and CDR2 as SMNVEV (reference sequence). CDR3 length equals 18 residues. V was trimmed by 4 bases and J by 0 bases, leaving 16 bases between them. The CDR3 loop reads CASSSPRESASGANVLTF. CDR3 nucleotide sequence: TGTGCCAGCAGTTCCCCCCGGGAAAGTGCCTCTGGGGCCAACGTCCTGACTTTC.

The chain employs TRBV3-1 (or the pseudogene TRBV3-2) and TRBJ1-6; D is perhaps TRBD1 (5 bases). The CDR3 contains 16 residues. Germline CDR1 is LGHDT and CDR2 is YNNKEL (reference sequence). The V gene lost 4 bases and the J gene lost 5 bases, with 15 bases spanning the gap. The CDR3, as DNA: TGTGCCAGCAGCCTGTTGGGAGGGGACCATAATTCACCCCTCCACTTT. Translated: CASSLLGGDHNSPLHF.

The chain combines TRBV5-5 with TRBJ1-5; possible D gene TRBD1, 5 bases. Trimming took off 4 bases at V and 0 bases at J, with 14 bases between the two ends. The CDR3 length is 16 residues. Germline V gene lookup returns CDR1 SGHKS and CDR2 YYEKEE (reference sequence). CDR3 in amino acids: CASSPVGRVSNQPQHF. CDR3 in DNA: TGTGCCAGCAGCCCGGTAGGCAGGGTTAGCAATCAGCCCCAGCATTTT.

This sequence joins TRBV6-4 and TRBJ1-1; a possible D gene is TRBD1 (5 bases). The CDR3 is made up of 19 amino acids. Germline lookup yields CDR1 MRHNA and CDR2 SNTAGT. V lost 0 bases to trimming and J lost 1 base, with 21 bases between them. For the CDR3, the DNA is TGTGCCAGCAGTGACTCGATGGTTCGGGACTCAATTGGGAACACTGAAGCTTTCTTT. It specifies CASSDSMVRDSIGNTEAFF.

This clone was detected ten times or more. The rearrangement links TRBV10-3 to TRBJ1-1, with 9 bases that match TRBD1. Germline lookup yields CDR1 ENHRY and CDR2 SYGVKD. The CDR3 is 14 residues long. The V and J ends lost 10 bases and 1 base, in that order; junction bases with no gene match: 7. DNA for the CDR3: TGTGCCACCTGGGACAGGGCTACGAACACTGAAGCTTTCTTT. It encodes CATWDRATNTEAFF.

CDR3 region: CASSQDWRGPYNEQFF. CDR3 in DNA: TGTGCCAGCAGCCAAGATTGGCGGGGGCCTTACAATGAGCAGTTCTTC. V and J are TRBV4-2 and TRBJ2-1, with D tentatively TRBD2 (7 bases). Trimming took off 0 bases at V and 4 bases at J, with 13 bases between the two ends. Germline V gives CDR1 LGHNA, CDR2 YNFKEQ. The CDR3 consists of 16 residues.

This chain links TRBV4-2 with TRBJ1-4; 10 bases match TRBD1. The CDR3 length is 15 residues. Germline V gene lookup returns CDR1 LGHNA and CDR2 YNFKEQ. The ends lost 3 bases at V and 8 bases at J; junction bases unmatched: 6. Written as DNA, the CDR3 is TGTGCCAGCAGCCAGCCGGGACAGGGGACCGAAAAACTGTTTTTT. Its protein product is CASSQPGQGTEKLFF.

The chain is built from TRBV9 and TRBJ1-1; perhaps TRBD1 as D (6 bases). V was cut by 3 bases and J by 0 bases, with 12 bases left in between. Per the germline V gene, CDR1 is SGDLS and CDR2 is YYNGEE. The CDR3 sequence is 15 residues long. CDR3 loop: CASSAQTGLNTEAFF. The CDR3 coding sequence is TGTGCCAGCAGCGCCCAGACAGGCCTGAACACTGAAGCTTTCTTT.

This clone was found once. This rearrangement joins TRBV5-1 to TRBJ2-3; 11 bases match TRBD1. Germline assignment: CDR1 SGHRS and CDR2 YFSETQ. With 1 base clipped from V and 4 bases from J, the junction kept 11 bases outside the gene matches. The CDR3 is 18 amino acids. Here the CDR3 reads CASSLRTGGGLEADTQYF. DNA of the CDR3: TGCGCCAGCAGCTTGCGGACAGGGGGCGGTTTGGAGGCAGATACGCAGTATTTT. Full variable domain (remainder filled in from reference TRBV5-1 and TRBJ2-3): KAGVTQTPRYLIKTRGQQVTLSCSPISGHRSVSWYQQTPGQGLQFLFEYFSETQRNKGNFPGRFSGRQFSNSRSEMNVSTLELGDSALYLCASSLRTGGGLEADTQYFGPGTRLTVL.